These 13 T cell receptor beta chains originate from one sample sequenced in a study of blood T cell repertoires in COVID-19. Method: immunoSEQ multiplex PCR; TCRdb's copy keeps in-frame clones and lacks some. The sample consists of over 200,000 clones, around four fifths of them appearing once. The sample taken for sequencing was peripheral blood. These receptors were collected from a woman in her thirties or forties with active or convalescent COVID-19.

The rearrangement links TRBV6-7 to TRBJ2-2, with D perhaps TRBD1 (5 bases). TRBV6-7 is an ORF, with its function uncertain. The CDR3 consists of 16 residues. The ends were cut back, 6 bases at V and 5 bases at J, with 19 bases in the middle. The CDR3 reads CASSNWGFPRTGELFF. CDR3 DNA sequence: TGTGCCAGCAGCAACTGGGGCTTCCCGAGAACCGGGGAGCTGTTTTTT.

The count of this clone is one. The CDR3 DNA is TGTGCCAGCAGCTCCGGGAGGAATGAGCAGTTCTTC. It encodes CASSSGRNEQFF. The chain joins TRBV7-9 to TRBJ2-1, with 7 bases identical to TRBD2. CDR3 size: 12 residues. Losses at the gene ends were 4 bases for V and 7 bases for J; bases not matched to a gene: 1. Germline CDR1 is SEHNR and CDR2 is FQNEAQ (reference sequence).

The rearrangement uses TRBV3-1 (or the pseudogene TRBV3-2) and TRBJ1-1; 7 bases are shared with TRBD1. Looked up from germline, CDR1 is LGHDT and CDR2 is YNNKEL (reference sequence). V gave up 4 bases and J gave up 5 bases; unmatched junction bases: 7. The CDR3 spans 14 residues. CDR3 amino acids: CASSPVQGRTEAFF. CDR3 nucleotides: TGTGCCAGCAGCCCGGTACAGGGGAGGACTGAAGCTTTCTTT.

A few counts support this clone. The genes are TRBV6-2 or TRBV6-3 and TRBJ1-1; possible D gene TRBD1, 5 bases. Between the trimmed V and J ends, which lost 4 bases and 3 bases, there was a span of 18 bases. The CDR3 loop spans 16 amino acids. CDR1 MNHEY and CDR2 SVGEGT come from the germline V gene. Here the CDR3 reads CASSFPQGGGDTEAFF. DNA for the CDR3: TGTGCCAGCAGTTTCCCCCAGGGTGGGGGGGACACTGAAGCTTTCTTT.

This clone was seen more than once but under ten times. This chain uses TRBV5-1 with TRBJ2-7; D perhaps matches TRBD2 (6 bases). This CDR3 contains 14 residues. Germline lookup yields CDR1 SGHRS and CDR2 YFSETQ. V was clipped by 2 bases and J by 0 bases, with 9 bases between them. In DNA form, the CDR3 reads TGCGCCAGCAGCTTCGGGACTCGCTCCTACGAGCAGTACTTC. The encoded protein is CASSFGTRSYEQYF.

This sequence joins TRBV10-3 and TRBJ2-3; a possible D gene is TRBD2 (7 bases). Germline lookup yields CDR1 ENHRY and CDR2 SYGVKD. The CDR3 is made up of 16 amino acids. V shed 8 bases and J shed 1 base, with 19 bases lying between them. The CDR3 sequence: CAIGGGGPRGTDTQYF. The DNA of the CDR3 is TGTGCCATCGGAGGGGGAGGGCCGAGGGGCACAGATACGCAGTATTTT.

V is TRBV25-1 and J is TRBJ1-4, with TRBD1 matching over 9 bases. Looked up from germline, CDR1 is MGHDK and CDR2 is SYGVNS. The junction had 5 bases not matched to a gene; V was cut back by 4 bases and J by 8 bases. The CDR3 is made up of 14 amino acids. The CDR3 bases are TGTGCCAGCAGTGGGGGACAGGGAGGCGAAAAACTGTTTTTT. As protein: CASSGGQGGEKLFF.

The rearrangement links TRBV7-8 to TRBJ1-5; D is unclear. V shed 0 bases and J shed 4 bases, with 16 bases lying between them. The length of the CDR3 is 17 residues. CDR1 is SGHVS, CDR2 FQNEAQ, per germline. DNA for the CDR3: TGTGCCAGCAGCTTAGCGGTTTCGAGATCCCGAAATCAGCCCCAGCATTTT. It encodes CASSLAVSRSRNQPQHF.

For the CDR3, the DNA is TGTGCCAGTACCCGCAGCAGGGGATCCGGGGAGCTGTTTTTT. Translating it yields CASTRSRGSGELFF. The chain employs TRBV19 and TRBJ2-2; D perhaps matches TRBD1 (6 bases). Per the germline V gene, CDR1 is LNHDA and CDR2 is SQIVND (reference sequence). The CDR3 contains 14 residues. V shed 7 bases and J shed 6 bases, with 15 bases lying between them.

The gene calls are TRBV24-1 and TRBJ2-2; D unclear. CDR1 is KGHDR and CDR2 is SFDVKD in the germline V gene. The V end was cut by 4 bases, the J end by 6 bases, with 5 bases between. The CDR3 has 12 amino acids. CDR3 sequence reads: CATSDRPGELFF. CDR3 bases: TGTGCCACCAGTGACAGGCCCGGGGAGCTGTTTTTT.

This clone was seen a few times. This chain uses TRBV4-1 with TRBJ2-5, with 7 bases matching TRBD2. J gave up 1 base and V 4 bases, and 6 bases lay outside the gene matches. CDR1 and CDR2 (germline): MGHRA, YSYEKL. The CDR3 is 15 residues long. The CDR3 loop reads CASSLGWGGQETQYF. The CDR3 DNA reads TGCGCCAGCAGCCTGGGTTGGGGGGGCCAAGAGACCCAGTACTTC.

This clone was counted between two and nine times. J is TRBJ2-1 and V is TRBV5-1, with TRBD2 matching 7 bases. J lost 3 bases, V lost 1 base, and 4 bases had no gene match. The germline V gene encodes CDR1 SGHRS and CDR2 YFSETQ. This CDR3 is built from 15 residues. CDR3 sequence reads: CASSLLSGGYNEQFF. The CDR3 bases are TGCGCCAGCAGCTTGTTGTCGGGGGGCTACAATGAGCAGTTCTTC. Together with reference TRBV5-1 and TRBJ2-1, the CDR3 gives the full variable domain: KAGVTQTPRYLIKTRGQQVTLSCSPISGHRSVSWYQQTPGQGLQFLFEYFSETQRNKGNFPGRFSGRQFSNSRSEMNVSTLELGDSALYLCASSLLSGGYNEQFFGPGTRLTVL.

The CDR3 nucleotides read TGTGCCAGCAGTTACGGGCTAGCGGGAGGGCGTGAGCAGTTCTTC. Translation: CASSYGLAGGREQFF. The V call is TRBV6-5, the J call TRBJ2-1; 12 bases map to TRBD2. In germline, CDR1 is MNHEY, CDR2 SVGAGI. With 2 bases clipped from V and 9 bases from J, the junction kept 5 bases outside the gene matches. This CDR3 spans 15 amino acids.